One TCR beta chain is described in this entry. The data belong to a study of control samples from healthy donors and cancer patients. Clones were sequenced by immunoSEQ multiplex PCR, and TCRdb holds only the in-frame ones, with some missing. The repertoire has about 69,000 clones, roughly 89% of them found once; the top ten carry under 20%. CDR3 size: 15 residues. The V end lost 5 bases, the J end lost 2 bases, and 13 bases lay between the germline ends. Germline CDR1 reads SEHNR; CDR2 reads FQNEAQ (reference sequence). This chain joins TRBV7-9 and TRBJ1-3, with a tentative D call TRBD1 (6 bases). Sequencing used PBMCs. The clonotype comes from a man between 60 and 75 years old with lung cancer. The chain's CDR3 is CASSEWAGAGNTIYF. For the CDR3, the DNA is TGTGCCAGCAGCGAATGGGCAGGGGCTGGAAACACCATATATTTT.